These T cell receptor beta chains were read from a single sample in a study of response to subunit inactivated influenza vaccine. One entry per CDR3 protein, called by TCRdb with MiXCR from the RT-PCR reads. This sample yields approximately 570,000 distinct CDR3 sequences, of which under 9% are seen a single time; 13% belongs to the top ten. Sequencing used PBMCs from blood, obtained around 25 months after vaccination. These receptors were taken from a man in his fifties or sixties who received an inactivated influenza vaccine. CDR3s include the opening cysteine and the closing phenylalanine or tryptophan. Each record gives: D gene, J gene, V gene, clone size, CDR3 protein, CDR3 DNA. A D gene is named only where the DNA matches it firmly. For some rows the clone size is stated as once, few or many, or as a class when expanded; others skip it.

d_gene: TRBD2
j_gene: TRBJ2-1
v_gene: TRBV15
abundance: -
CDR3aa: CATSRRRGRLLAGFYNEQFF
CDR3nt: TGTGCCACCAGCAGGCGGAGGGGAAGGTTACTAGCGGGATTCTACAATGAGCAGTTCTTC

d_gene: -
j_gene: TRBJ2-1
v_gene: TRBV10-3
abundance: few
CDR3aa: CAISGLRANNEQFF
CDR3nt: TGTGCCATCAGTGGTCTGCGGGCCAACAATGAGCAGTTCTTC

d_gene: -
j_gene: TRBJ1-3
v_gene: TRBV7-6
abundance: -
CDR3aa: CASSLSFTSTASTIYF
CDR3nt: TGTGCCAGCAGCTTAAGTTTCACCTCTACTGCTTCCACCATATATTTT

d_gene: TRBD1
j_gene: TRBJ2-5
v_gene: TRBV27
abundance: -
CDR3aa: CASSHPSGTGPGTQYF
CDR3nt: TGTGCCAGCAGTCACCCCTCCGGGACAGGGCCAGGGACCCAGTACTTC

d_gene: TRBD1
j_gene: TRBJ2-5
v_gene: TRBV6-2/TRBV6-3
abundance: many
CDR3aa: CASSYQTGTQETQYF
CDR3nt: TGTGCCAGCAGTTACCAGACAGGGACCCAAGAGACCCAGTACTTC

d_gene: TRBD2
j_gene: TRBJ2-7
v_gene: TRBV5-1
abundance: few
CDR3aa: CASSSGTSGRGYEQYF
CDR3nt: TGCGCCAGCAGCTCAGGGACTAGCGGGAGAGGCTACGAGCAGTACTTC

d_gene: TRBD1
j_gene: TRBJ1-5
v_gene: TRBV6-1
abundance: -
CDR3aa: CASSPRQGGRLGQPQHF
CDR3nt: TGTGCCAGCAGTCCCCGACAGGGCGGTAGACTGGGACAGCCCCAGCATTTT

d_gene: -
j_gene: TRBJ2-5
v_gene: TRBV7-9
abundance: few
CDR3aa: CASSLASGLFQETQYF
CDR3nt: TGTGCCAGCAGCTTAGCATCGGGACTGTTTCAAGAGACCCAGTACTTC

d_gene: TRBD2
j_gene: TRBJ2-7
v_gene: TRBV5-1
abundance: -
CDR3aa: CASSKGTSGSMAVEQYF
CDR3nt: TGCGCCAGCAGCAAGGGGACTAGCGGGAGTATGGCGGTCGAGCAGTACTTC

d_gene: -
j_gene: TRBJ2-7
v_gene: TRBV7-9
abundance: few
CDR3aa: CASSPGTWEDEQYF
CDR3nt: TGTGCCAGCAGCCCCGGGACTTGGGAGGACGAGCAGTACTTC

d_gene: TRBD2
j_gene: TRBJ2-1
v_gene: TRBV20-1
abundance: few
CDR3aa: CSARDSGGGSYNEQFF
CDR3nt: TGCAGTGCTAGAGATTCCGGGGGGGGCTCCTACAATGAGCAGTTCTTC

d_gene: -
j_gene: TRBJ2-1
v_gene: TRBV20-1
abundance: -
CDR3aa: CSAKYRDDWQFF
CDR3nt: TGCAGTGCTAAGTACAGGGACGACTGGCAGTTCTTC

d_gene: -
j_gene: TRBJ2-6
v_gene: TRBV9
abundance: few
CDR3aa: CASSVGQLANVLTF
CDR3nt: TGTGCCAGCAGCGTAGGCCAGCTTGCCAACGTCCTGACTTTC

d_gene: TRBD2
j_gene: TRBJ2-3
v_gene: TRBV10-2
abundance: -
CDR3aa: CASSSRGTSAGDTQYF
CDR3nt: TGCGCCAGCTCCTCCAGGGGGACTAGCGCCGGAGATACGCAGTATTTT

d_gene: -
j_gene: TRBJ2-3
v_gene: TRBV4-3
abundance: many
CDR3aa: CASSQQGTDTQYF
CDR3nt: TGCGCCAGCAGCCAACAGGGGACAGATACGCAGTATTTT

d_gene: TRBD2
j_gene: TRBJ2-1
v_gene: TRBV6-1
abundance: few
CDR3aa: CASRWRGADEQFF
CDR3nt: TGTGCCAGCAGATGGCGGGGGGCAGACGAGCAGTTCTTC

d_gene: -
j_gene: TRBJ1-3
v_gene: TRBV4-3
abundance: few
CDR3aa: CASSQSLLSGNTIYF
CDR3nt: TGCGCCAGCAGCCAATCCCTTCTCTCTGGAAACACCATATATTTT

d_gene: -
j_gene: TRBJ2-3
v_gene: TRBV10-3
abundance: many
CDR3aa: CANGRGQIDRDFTDTQYF
CDR3nt: TGTGCCAACGGTCGGGGTCAAATCGACAGGGACTTCACAGATACGCAGTATTTT

d_gene: TRBD1
j_gene: TRBJ2-7
v_gene: TRBV18
abundance: -
CDR3aa: CASSPPNRGSSYEPYF
CDR3nt: TGTGCCAGCTCACCACCTAACAGGGGAAGCTCCTACGAGCCGTACTTC

d_gene: TRBD1
j_gene: TRBJ2-7
v_gene: TRBV20-1
abundance: few
CDR3aa: CSATSGGNTYEQYF
CDR3nt: TGCAGTGCTACCTCAGGGGGCAATACCTACGAGCAGTACTTC

d_gene: -
j_gene: TRBJ2-3
v_gene: TRBV29-1
abundance: few
CDR3aa: CSVTDPGTGGTDTQYF
CDR3nt: TGCAGCGTGACTGACCCCGGGACTGGGGGCACAGATACGCAGTATTTT

d_gene: TRBD1
j_gene: TRBJ1-5
v_gene: TRBV20-1
abundance: many
CDR3aa: CSARDMDRTANQPQHF
CDR3nt: TGCAGTGCTAGAGATATGGACAGGACCGCCAATCAGCCCCAGCATTTT

d_gene: TRBD1
j_gene: TRBJ2-1
v_gene: TRBV2
abundance: -
CDR3aa: CASSEFRGLNEQFF
CDR3nt: TGTGCCAGCAGTGAGTTCAGGGGGCTCAATGAGCAGTTCTTC

d_gene: -
j_gene: TRBJ2-7
v_gene: TRBV7-2
abundance: many
CDR3aa: CASSLGKGGLYEQYF
CDR3nt: TGTGCCAGCAGCTTAGGGAAAGGGGGGCTCTACGAGCAGTACTTC

d_gene: -
j_gene: TRBJ1-2
v_gene: TRBV5-5
abundance: few
CDR3aa: CASSLEGPGRGGYTF
CDR3nt: TGTGCCAGCAGCTTGGAGGGTCCTGGTAGGGGTGGCTACACCTTC

d_gene: TRBD2
j_gene: TRBJ2-4
v_gene: TRBV5-1
abundance: many
CDR3aa: CASSLAYTSGGPRDIQYF
CDR3nt: TGCGCCAGCAGCTTGGCCTACACTAGCGGGGGTCCCCGTGACATTCAGTACTTC

d_gene: -
j_gene: TRBJ1-1
v_gene: TRBV27
abundance: few
CDR3aa: CASKIADRNTEAFF
CDR3nt: TGTGCCAGCAAGATAGCGGACAGAAACACTGAAGCTTTCTTT

d_gene: TRBD1
j_gene: TRBJ1-4
v_gene: TRBV3-1
abundance: few
CDR3aa: CASSPERNRDRGREGLFF
CDR3nt: TGTGCCAGCAGCCCGGAACGGAACCGGGACAGGGGGCGCGAAGGACTGTTTTTT

d_gene: -
j_gene: TRBJ2-5
v_gene: TRBV15
abundance: -
CDR3aa: CATSSGLVGVETQYF
CDR3nt: TGTGCCACCAGCAGTGGGCTAGTTGGTGTCGAGACCCAGTACTTC

d_gene: TRBD2
j_gene: TRBJ2-2
v_gene: TRBV7-2
abundance: -
CDR3aa: CASSLAGGAGELFF
CDR3nt: TGTGCCAGCAGCTTAGCCGGGGGGGCCGGGGAGCTGTTTTTT

d_gene: -
j_gene: TRBJ2-7
v_gene: TRBV29-1
abundance: many
CDR3aa: CSVGGGERSSYEQYF
CDR3nt: TGCAGCGTTGGGGGTGGGGAGCGGAGTTCCTACGAGCAGTACTTC

d_gene: -
j_gene: TRBJ2-3
v_gene: TRBV20-1
abundance: many
CDR3aa: CSASQASSTDTQYF
CDR3nt: TGCAGTGCTAGCCAGGCATCTAGCACAGATACGCAGTATTTT

d_gene: -
j_gene: TRBJ1-2
v_gene: TRBV15
abundance: -
CDR3aa: CATSRVPGGNYGYTF
CDR3nt: TGTGCCACCAGCAGAGTTCCGGGGGGGAACTATGGCTACACCTTC

d_gene: TRBD2
j_gene: TRBJ2-1
v_gene: TRBV6-2/TRBV6-3
abundance: -
CDR3aa: CASSYSNSGLQFF
CDR3nt: TGTGCCAGCAGTTACTCGAATAGCGGGCTCCAGTTCTTC

d_gene: -
j_gene: TRBJ1-1
v_gene: TRBV29-1
abundance: few
CDR3aa: CSVSQKNTEAFF
CDR3nt: TGCAGCGTTTCTCAGAAGAACACTGAAGCTTTCTTT

d_gene: -
j_gene: TRBJ1-2
v_gene: TRBV20-1
abundance: few
CDR3aa: CSASESTAAGGYTF
CDR3nt: TGCAGTGCTAGTGAATCGACAGCCGCAGGGGGCTACACCTTC

d_gene: -
j_gene: TRBJ2-1
v_gene: TRBV4-3
abundance: -
CDR3aa: CASSQGSGRDEQFF
CDR3nt: TGCGCCAGCAGCCAAGGGTCGGGGCGGGATGAGCAGTTCTTC

d_gene: -
j_gene: TRBJ2-4
v_gene: TRBV6-2/TRBV6-3
abundance: many
CDR3aa: CASSPRGAKNIQYF
CDR3nt: TGTGCCAGCAGTCCCCGGGGGGCCAAAAACATTCAGTACTTC

d_gene: -
j_gene: TRBJ2-1
v_gene: TRBV24-1
abundance: -
CDR3aa: CATSDLAYNKFF
CDR3nt: TGTGCCACCAGTGATTTGGCCTACAACAAGTTCTTC

d_gene: TRBD1
j_gene: TRBJ1-4
v_gene: TRBV12-3/TRBV12-4
abundance: -
CDR3aa: CASSAGQGNEKLFF
CDR3nt: TGTGCCAGCAGTGCGGGACAGGGGAATGAAAAACTGTTTTTT

d_gene: TRBD2
j_gene: TRBJ2-5
v_gene: TRBV20-1
abundance: few
CDR3aa: CSASTTSGRGQETQYF
CDR3nt: TGCAGTGCTAGTACGACTAGCGGGAGAGGGCAGGAGACCCAGTACTTC